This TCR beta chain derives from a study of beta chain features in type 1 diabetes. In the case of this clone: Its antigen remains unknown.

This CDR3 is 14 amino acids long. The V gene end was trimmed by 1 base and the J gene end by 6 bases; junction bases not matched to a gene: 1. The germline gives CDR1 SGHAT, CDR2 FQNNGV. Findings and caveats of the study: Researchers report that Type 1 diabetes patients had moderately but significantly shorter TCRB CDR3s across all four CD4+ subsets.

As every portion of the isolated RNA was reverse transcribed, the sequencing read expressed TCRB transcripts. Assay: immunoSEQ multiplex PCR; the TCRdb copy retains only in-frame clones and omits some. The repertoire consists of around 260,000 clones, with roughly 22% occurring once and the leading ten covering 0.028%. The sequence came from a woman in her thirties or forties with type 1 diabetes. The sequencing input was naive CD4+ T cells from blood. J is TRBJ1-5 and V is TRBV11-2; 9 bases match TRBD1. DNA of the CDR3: TGTGCCAGCAGCTTAGGACAGGGGGTTCAGCCCCAGCATTTT. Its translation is CASSLGQGVQPQHF.